This TCR beta chain was identified during a study of T cell repertoires in cytomegalovirus infection. Turning to the study itself: CMV infection together with matching HLA type was indicated by public TCR beta signatures.

Worth noting for this clonotype: What it recognizes is unknown.

Germline V CDR1 and CDR2: LNHDA, SQIVND (reference sequence). The CDR3 is made up of 15 amino acids. V shed 7 bases and J shed 2 bases, with 17 bases lying between them. TCRdb recomputed calls from the reads with MiXCR, one row per CDR3 protein. This table has about 110,000 distinct CDR3 sequences, around 28% appearing once. Study observations and caveats: In two of eight donors, the top clonotype was HLA-C-restricted CMV-specific. Cumulative public TCR beta family frequency identified CMV carriers with the relevant HLA.

This receptor was taken from a human donor in good health (CMV status not recorded). Some clones in this sample may be carry-over from other donors' samples. V is TRBV19 and J is TRBJ1-1; D remains unclear. The sample in question was CD8+ T cells from cultured PBMCs, obtained from culture after CMV antigen stimulation. CDR3 sequence (DNA): TGTGCCAGTAAATCAACGTCTTACCTCAACACTGAAGCTTTCTTT. Its translation is CASKSTSYLNTEAFF. The entire variable domain, with the rest obtained from reference TRBV19 and TRBJ1-1, is as follows: DGGITQSPKYLFRKEGQNVTLSCEQNLNHDAMYWYRQDPGQGLRLIYYSQIVNDFQKGDIAEGYSVSREKKESFPLTVTSAQKNPTAFYLCASKSTSYLNTEAFFGQGTRLTVV.